The 30 T cell receptor beta chains below come from one sample, sequenced in a study of long-term antiretroviral therapy in people with HIV. The authors ran the immunoSEQ assay, v3.0, at survey level. Using immunoSEQ multiplex PCR, the repertoire was profiled, and TCRdb retains in-frame clones only, with some absent. The sample has approximately 15,000 clones, 70% to 90% seen once. The source was unsorted PBMCs, collected 6.2 years after starting antiretroviral therapy. The receptor set was obtained from a man aged 40-49 years with HIV.

This clone was recorded only once. The rearrangement uses TRBV5-6 and TRBJ2-5; 7 bases line up with TRBD2. CDR3 length equals 16 residues. V lost 3 bases to trimming and J lost 4 bases; unmatched junction nucleotides: 12. Germline V gives CDR1 SGHDT, CDR2 YYEEEE. CDR3 coding DNA: TGTGCCAGCAGCTCGCCATTGGCGGGAGTGGGAGAGACCCAGTACTTC. It codes for CASSSPLAGVGETQYF.

The chain uses TRBV9 and TRBJ2-7, with 10 bases matching TRBD2. The V gene end was trimmed by 3 bases and the J gene end by 1 base; junction bases not matched to a gene: 1. The CDR3 contains 14 residues. Germline assignment: CDR1 SGDLS and CDR2 YYNGEE. The CDR3, as DNA: TGTGCCAGCAGCGCGACTAGCGGGTCCTACGAGCAGTACTTC. Its translation: CASSATSGSYEQYF.

V and J are TRBV7-2 and TRBJ2-5; 7 positions match TRBD2. Looked up from germline, CDR1 is SGHTA and CDR2 is FQGNSA. There are 14 residues in the CDR3. After removal of 0 bases from V and 2 bases from J, the junction contained 0 bases not matched to a gene. Written as DNA, the CDR3 is TGTGCCAGCAGCTTAGCGGGAGGGCAAGAGACCCAGTACTTC. It codes for CASSLAGGQETQYF.

This clone is a singleton in its sample. The J gene is TRBJ1-1, the V gene TRBV4-3, with 12 positions matching TRBD1. Germline V lookup: CDR1 LGHNA, CDR2 YSLEER. The CDR3 consists of 18 residues. J gave up 8 bases and V 4 bases, and 17 bases lay outside the gene matches. The CDR3 DNA is TGCGCCAGCAGCCCGGGACAGGGGGCGCCCGGGGATAGGTGGGAAGCTTTCTTT. Its protein is CASSPGQGAPGDRWEAFF.

The chain is built from TRBV30 and TRBJ2-3; D tentatively reads TRBD1 or TRBD2 (5 bases each). CDR3 length: 14 amino acids. Looked up from germline, CDR1 is GTSNPN and CDR2 is SVGIG (reference sequence). The ends were cut back, 0 bases at V and 0 bases at J, with 7 bases in the middle. CDR3: CAWSVGASTDTQYF. CDR3 in DNA: TGTGCCTGGAGTGTCGGGGCTAGCACAGATACGCAGTATTTT.

A single count supports this clone. The chain joins TRBV7-3 to TRBJ2-1, with 10 bases identical to TRBD2. After removal of 5 bases from V and 4 bases from J, the junction contained 8 bases not matched to a gene. Looked up from germline, CDR1 is SGHTA and CDR2 is FQGTGA. The CDR3 has 16 amino acids. This chain's CDR3 is CASSPLAGAQYNEQFF. CDR3 sequence (DNA): TGTGCCAGCAGCCCCCTAGCGGGAGCGCAGTACAATGAGCAGTTCTTC.

The V gene is TRBV27, the J gene TRBJ1-3; D uncertain. The V and J ends lost 7 bases and 6 bases respectively, with 7 bases between them. In germline, CDR1 is MNHEY, CDR2 SMNVEV (reference sequence). The CDR3 length is 11 residues. CDR3 bases: TGTGCCAGCATCCACGAAAACACCATATATTTT. Translation: CASIHENTIYF.

This chain uses TRBV28 with TRBJ2-7, with 7 bases identical to TRBD2. There are 12 residues in the CDR3. The J segment lost 6 bases and the V segment lost 7 bases, leaving 6 bases of the junction unmatched. Germline assignment: CDR1 MDHEN and CDR2 SYDVKM. The CDR3 spells CASNGAGVEQYF. The CDR3 DNA reads TGTGCCAGCAATGGGGCGGGGGTCGAGCAGTACTTC.

This clone has only one observation. V and J are TRBV27 and TRBJ2-1; 9 nucleotides match TRBD2. CDR1 is MNHEY and CDR2 is SMNVEV in the germline V gene (reference sequence). CDR3 length equals 17 residues. J was trimmed by 2 bases and V by 4 bases; bases with no gene match: 9. For the CDR3, the DNA is TGTGCCAGCAGTTCACCCCCCGGGACTAGCACCTACAATGAGCAGTTCTTC. It yields the protein CASSSPPGTSTYNEQFF.

The J gene is TRBJ1-2, the V gene TRBV28; D might be TRBD1 (6 bases). Germline CDR1 reads MDHEN; CDR2 reads SYDVKM. V was clipped by 5 bases and J by 1 base, with 8 bases between them. The CDR3 consists of 13 residues. This CDR3 is CASSVQGNYGYTF. DNA of the CDR3: TGTGCCAGCAGTGTACAGGGTAACTATGGCTACACCTTC.

This clone has only one observation. V is TRBV5-1 and J is TRBJ2-5; 12 nucleotides agree with TRBD2. Germline-derived CDR1 and CDR2 are SGHRS and YFSETQ. The junction had 0 bases not matched to a gene; V was cut back by 7 bases and J by 2 bases. The CDR3 runs 13 residues. The DNA for the CDR3 is TGCGCCAGCGGACTAGCGGGGCAAGAGACCCAGTACTTC. This encodes CASGLAGQETQYF.

The rearrangement links TRBV10-3 to TRBJ1-2; D possibly corresponds to TRBD1 (5 bases). The CDR3 contains 12 residues. With 9 bases removed from V and 0 bases from J, the gap between germline ends came to 8 bases. In germline, CDR1 is ENHRY, CDR2 SYGVKD. As DNA, the CDR3 is TGTGCCATTTCGGGGGCTAACTATGGCTACACCTTC. Translated: CAISGANYGYTF.

The rearrangement links TRBV16 to TRBJ2-3; 7 nucleotides align to TRBD2. Germline CDR1 is KGHSY and CDR2 is FQNENV. Germline trimming cut 4 bases from V and 3 bases from J; bases unmatched to any gene: 7. The CDR3 has 15 residues. Here the CDR3 reads CASSRTPAGTDTQYF. Here the CDR3 DNA reads TGTGCCAGCAGCCGGACTCCAGCGGGGACAGATACGCAGTATTTT. Full variable domain (missing parts from reference TRBV16 and TRBJ2-3): GEEVAQTPKHLVRGEGQKAKLYCAPIKGHSYVFWYQQVLKNEFKFLISFQNENVFDETGMPKERFSAKCLPNSPCSLEIQATKLEDSAVYFCASSRTPAGTDTQYFGPGTRLTVL.

The chain recombines TRBV21-1 with TRBJ2-5; the DNA was not compared with TRBD1, the D call given in the table. TRBV21-1 is shown as a pseudogene. The CDR3 has 15 amino acids. Here the CDR3 reads CASSENEGDQETQYF. CDR3 coding DNA: TGTGCCAGCAGCGAGAACGAGGGGGACCAAGAGACCCAGTACTTC.

The J gene is TRBJ1-3, the V gene TRBV9, with a weak D call TRBD1 (6 bases). This CDR3 has 15 residues. V lost 3 bases and J lost 1, with 11 bases in between. Germline loops: CDR1 SGDLS, CDR2 YYNGEE. The CDR3 reads CASSAPDRSGNTIYF. CDR3 bases: TGTGCCAGCAGCGCCCCAGACAGGTCTGGAAACACCATATATTTT. Based on the CDR3 plus reference TRBV9 and TRBJ1-3, the full variable domain is DSGVTQTPKHLITATGQRVTLRCSPRSGDLSVYWYQQSLDQGLQFLIQYYNGEERAKGNILERFSAQQFPDLHSELNLSSLELGDSALYFCASSAPDRSGNTIYFGEGSWLTVV.

This rearrangement joins TRBV20-1 to TRBJ2-5, with D unclear. The length of the CDR3 is 11 residues. The V gene's germline CDR1 is DFQATT and CDR2 SNEGSKA (reference sequence). V lost 6 bases, J lost 10 bases, and 15 bases lay in between. The CDR3 here is CSAPTSERQYF. The CDR3, as DNA: TGCAGTGCCCCGACTTCCGAACGCCAGTACTTC.

The J gene is TRBJ1-1, the V gene TRBV5-1; no firm D call. Germline V gives CDR1 SGHRS, CDR2 YFSETQ. The CDR3 contains 13 residues. Trimming cost V 3 bases and J 1 base, with 7 bases left between them. The CDR3 protein is CASSSPPNTEAFF. In nucleotides, the CDR3 is TGCGCCAGCAGCTCCCCCCCGAACACTGAAGCTTTCTTT. Full variable domain (rest looked up from reference TRBV5-1 and TRBJ1-1): KAGVTQTPRYLIKTRGQQVTLSCSPISGHRSVSWYQQTPGQGLQFLFEYFSETQRNKGNFPGRFSGRQFSNSRSEMNVSTLELGDSALYLCASSSPPNTEAFFGQGTRLTVV.

This sequence joins TRBV21-1 and TRBJ1-5; the table names TRBD1, a call not compared with the DNA. TRBV21-1 is a pseudogene. The length of the CDR3 is 14 residues. For the CDR3, the DNA is TGTGCCAGCAGCAAGACAGGACGGGGTCAGCCCCAGCATTTT. Protein: CASSKTGRGQPQHF.

The gene calls are TRBV5-8 and TRBJ1-5, with D tentatively TRBD1 (6 bases). V gave up 4 bases and J gave up 2 bases, with 16 bases separating them. The V gene's germline CDR1 is SGHTS and CDR2 YDEGEE. This CDR3 contains 16 residues. The CDR3, as DNA: TGTGCCAGCAGCGGGGGGCTAAGGGACGGCAATCAGCCCCAGCATTTT. Its protein product is CASSGGLRDGNQPQHF.

The gene calls are TRBV5-1 and TRBJ2-5; tentative D call: TRBD1 (5 bases). The CDR3 runs 13 residues. Deletions cut 7 bases from V and 2 bases from J, with 12 bases between. CDR1 is SGHRS, CDR2 YFSETQ, per germline. CDR3 DNA sequence: TGCGCCAGCTCCACGACAGATCAAGAGACCCAGTACTTC. This gives the protein CASSTTDQETQYF.

This rearrangement joins TRBV29-1 to TRBJ2-7, with 15 bases fitting TRBD2. The germline gives CDR1 SQVTM, CDR2 ANQGSEA. The CDR3 contains 17 residues. J was trimmed by 6 bases and V by 6 bases; bases with no gene match: 15. CDR3 in amino acids: CSVAGLAGGPRGPEQYF. CDR3 DNA: TGCAGCGTCGCCGGACTAGCGGGAGGGCCCCGGGGTCCCGAGCAGTACTTC.

As regards this clone: Germline is not matched at one junction end, which may reflect a read error. V is TRBV6-5 and J is TRBJ2-7; 9 nucleotides agree with TRBD2. In germline, CDR1 is MNHEY, CDR2 SVGAGI. The CDR3 loop spans 14 amino acids. CDR3 nucleotides: TGTGCCAGCAGTTACCAGGGAACTAGCGGGCGCCTTTCCTTC. This translates into CASSYQGTSGRLSF.

The chain is built from TRBV2 and TRBJ2-1; TRBD1 might be the D (5 bases). The V gene's germline CDR1 is SNHLY and CDR2 FYNNEI. This CDR3 has 15 amino acids. The V gene lost 3 bases and the J gene lost 0 bases, with 9 bases spanning the gap. CDR3 coding DNA: TGTGCCAGCAGTGATCAGGGTAGCTCCTACAATGAGCAGTTCTTC. It encodes CASSDQGSSYNEQFF.

V is TRBV19 and J is TRBJ2-7; 11 bases map to TRBD1. Looked up from germline, CDR1 is LNHDA and CDR2 is SQIVND (reference sequence). The trim removed 5 bases at V and 3 bases at J, leaving 9 bases unmatched. CDR3 length: 16 residues. This chain's CDR3 is CASSPWTGGLNYEQYF. The CDR3 DNA follows: TGTGCCAGTAGTCCGTGGACAGGGGGCTTGAACTACGAGCAGTACTTC.

The chain uses TRBV5-4 and TRBJ2-2; 10 bases are shared with TRBD2. The germline V gene has CDR1 SGHNT and CDR2 YYREEE (reference sequence). V lost 6 bases and J lost 4; bases outside the gene matches: 6. The CDR3 loop spans 15 amino acids. The CDR3 protein is CASTYASGSTGELFF. CDR3 bases: TGTGCCAGCACCTACGCTAGCGGGAGCACCGGGGAGCTGTTTTTT.

The V gene is TRBV6-1, the J gene TRBJ2-2; D gene ambiguous. V shed 5 bases and J shed 6 bases, with 1 base lying between them. The CDR3 totals 10 residues. Germline V gene data show CDR1 as MNHNS and CDR2 as SASEGT. Here the CDR3 DNA reads TGTGCCAGCAGTTCCGGGGAGCTGTTTTTT. Its protein is CASSSGELFF.

The rearrangement links TRBV19 to TRBJ1-2; 8 bases are a match to TRBD1. This CDR3 is 13 amino acids long. With 3 bases clipped from V and 8 bases from J, the junction kept 5 bases outside the gene matches. CDR1 and CDR2 from the germline V gene are LNHDA and SQIVND (reference sequence). CDR3 nucleotides: TGTGCCAGTAGTATGCAGGGGGCCTGGGGCTACACCTTC. This translates into CASSMQGAWGYTF. The whole variable domain, filled in from reference TRBV19 and TRBJ1-2, reads DGGITQSPKYLFRKEGQNVTLSCEQNLNHDAMYWYRQDPGQGLRLIYYSQIVNDFQKGDIAEGYSVSREKKESFPLTVTSAQKNPTAFYLCASSMQGAWGYTFGSGTRLTVV.

V usage is TRBV9 and J usage is TRBJ2-6; D is possibly TRBD1 (6 bases). Trimming pared 4 bases from V and 0 bases from J, leaving 11 bases between. CDR1 is SGDLS and CDR2 is YYNGEE in the germline V gene. The CDR3 spans 16 residues. The CDR3, as DNA: TGTGCCAGCAGCTGGACAGCCTACTCTGGGGCCAACGTCCTGACTTTC. As protein: CASSWTAYSGANVLTF.

The chain carries TRBV5-1 and TRBJ1-4; possibly TRBD1 for D (6 bases). Germline lookup yields CDR1 SGHRS and CDR2 YFSETQ. The CDR3 has 13 residues. V lost 7 bases and J 5 bases, leaving 12 bases between the germline ends. As DNA, the CDR3 is TGCGCCAGCTCGGAGGGGGGGAATGAAAAACTGTTTTTT. Its protein is CASSEGGNEKLFF.

V gene TRBV5-6 combines with J gene TRBJ2-3; D gene uncertain. The CDR3 has 14 residues. CDR1 SGHDT and CDR2 YYEEEE come from the germline V gene. V lost 0 bases to trimming and J lost 0 bases, with 5 bases between them. As DNA, the CDR3 is TGTGCCAGCAGCTTGGACAAAAGCACAGATACGCAGTATTTT. It specifies CASSLDKSTDTQYF.